This entry lists 16 T cell receptor beta chains sequenced from one sample in a study of early T cells in non-severe SARS-CoV-2 infection. TCRdb re-analysed the 5' RACE reads in MiXCR, keeping a single row per CDR3 protein. The table lists more than 90,000 distinct CDR3 sequences, about 12% of them singletons. Specimen: whole blood. These receptors were obtained from an adult who was a healthcare worker with PCR-confirmed SARS-CoV-2 infection or an uninfected control (not recorded which).

The V and J genes are TRBV27 and TRBJ2-3; perhaps TRBD1 as D (6 bases). This CDR3 contains 17 residues. V lost 2 bases and J 0 bases, leaving 15 bases between the germline ends. CDR1 is MNHEY, CDR2 SMNVEV, per germline (reference sequence). The CDR3 region is CASSLLTGLHSTDTQYF. CDR3 sequence (DNA): TGTGCCAGCAGTTTACTGACAGGTCTCCATAGCACAGATACGCAGTATTTT.

The table lists this clonotype with a few counts. CDR3 amino acids: CASSPDRGYNEQFF. Here the CDR3 DNA reads TGTGCCAGCAGCCCAGACAGGGGATACAATGAGCAGTTCTTC. The J gene is TRBJ2-1, the V gene TRBV7-2, with TRBD1 matching over 8 bases. The ends lost 5 bases at V and 4 bases at J; junction bases unmatched: 4. This CDR3 is built from 14 residues. Per germline, CDR1 SGHTA and CDR2 FQGNSA.

In its sample, this clonotype was seen a few times. The rearrangement links TRBV4-1 to TRBJ1-1; D gene ambiguous. This CDR3 spans 13 amino acids. The V end lost 3 bases, the J end lost 6 bases, and 11 bases lay between the germline ends. Per germline, CDR1 MGHRA and CDR2 YSYEKL. The CDR3 sequence is CASSHNRYAEAFF. CDR3 coding DNA: TGCGCCAGCAGCCACAACAGATACGCTGAAGCTTTCTTT.

This clonotype has only a few counts. The chain has TRBV14 and TRBJ2-3; D not resolved. The CDR3 spans 14 residues. V was cut by 3 bases and J by 2 bases, with 9 bases left in between. Germline CDR1 SGHDN, CDR2 FVKESK. As DNA, the CDR3 is TGTGCCAGCAGCCAGACCTTTTTCACAGATACGCAGTATTTT. It specifies CASSQTFFTDTQYF.

This clonotype has a count of ten or more. V gene TRBV12-5 combines with J gene TRBJ2-5, with D unclear. Trimming took off 6 bases at V and 2 bases at J, with 16 bases between the two ends. Germline lookup yields CDR1 LGHNT and CDR2 FRNRAP. The CDR3 length is 15 residues. DNA for the CDR3: TGTGCTAGTGGCTCCCCCCCGGGTAAACAAGAGACCCAGTACTTC. Its translation is CASGSPPGKQETQYF.

This clonotype was counted many times. The chain has TRBV6-1 and TRBJ1-1; D unclear. This CDR3 is built from 14 residues. V lost 7 bases to trimming and J lost 3 bases, with 15 bases between them. CDR1 and CDR2 (germline): MNHNS, SASEGT. CDR3 sequence: CASIGRGRDTEAFF. In DNA, the CDR3 is TGTGCCAGCATTGGTCGGGGAAGAGACACTGAAGCTTTCTTT.

This clonotype was recorded at least ten times. This chain links TRBV7-9 with TRBJ2-3; 7 positions agree with TRBD2. From germline, CDR1 is SEHNR and CDR2 FQNEAQ (reference sequence). The CDR3 length is 16 residues. With V trimmed by 3 bases and J by 5 bases, 11 bases remained unmatched. The CDR3 is CASSFQASGPLDTQYF. CDR3 bases: TGTGCCAGCAGCTTTCAAGCTAGCGGACCACTAGATACGCAGTATTTT.

This sequence joins TRBV9 and TRBJ2-3; D not resolved. V dropped 8 bases and J dropped 5 bases, with 3 bases sitting between them. Germline lookup yields CDR1 SGDLS and CDR2 YYNGEE. The CDR3 is 9 residues long. The CDR3: CASGDTQYF. The CDR3 coding sequence is TGTGCCAGTGGAGATACGCAGTATTTT.

In its sample, this clonotype was seen a few times. The V gene is TRBV20-1, the J gene TRBJ1-1, with TRBD1 as a possible D gene (6 bases). Germline lookup yields CDR1 DFQATT and CDR2 SNEGSKA (reference sequence). The CDR3 runs to 15 residues. Trimming cost V 0 bases and J 6 bases, with 17 bases left between them. As DNA, the CDR3 is TGCAGTGCTAGAGATCTTAACGGGGGCTACGCTGAAGCTTTCTTT. Its translation: CSARDLNGGYAEAFF.

This clonotype was recorded at least ten times. This chain uses TRBV28 with TRBJ2-1; 13 nucleotides line up with TRBD2. Germline trimming cut 3 bases from V and 4 bases from J; bases unmatched to any gene: 3. From germline, CDR1 is MDHEN and CDR2 SYDVKM. The length of the CDR3 is 16 residues. CDR3 nucleotides: TGTGCCAGCAGTTTCGGACTAGCGGGGGCTTACAATGAGCAGTTCTTC. It specifies CASSFGLAGAYNEQFF.

There are many counts of this clonotype. The chain uses TRBV6-6 and TRBJ1-5; 10 bases map to TRBD1. V trimming: 0 bases; J trimming: 6 bases; junction bases outside the gene matches: 5. The CDR3 has 16 amino acids. Germline CDR1 reads MNHNY; CDR2 reads SVGAGI (reference sequence). CDR3 protein: CASSYSDRGLGQPQHF. The CDR3 nucleotides read TGTGCCAGCAGTTACTCTGACAGGGGGCTGGGTCAGCCCCAGCATTTT.

The chain has TRBV29-1 and TRBJ2-5; no clear D gene. Germline V gives CDR1 SQVTM, CDR2 ANQGSEA. The CDR3 sequence is 12 residues long. V was cut by 4 bases and J by 1 base, with 7 bases left in between. The CDR3 bases are TGCAGCGTTGCGTGGGGCCAAGAGACCCAGTACTTC. Amino acids: CSVAWGQETQYF.

The chain recombines TRBV5-1 with TRBJ2-5; TRBD1 matches at 7 bases. V lost 4 bases, J lost 5 bases, and 11 bases stayed unmatched. CDR3 size: 15 residues. Germline V CDR1 and CDR2: SGHRS, YFSETQ. CDR3 bases: TGCGCCAGCAGCGACGACCCGGGACAGAGGGAGACCCAGTACTTC. Protein sequence: CASSDDPGQRETQYF.

This clonotype has at least ten counts. The CDR3 DNA reads TGTGCCAGTAGTCCATACTTGGGGGGCGATGAGCAGTTCTTC. Its translation: CASSPYLGGDEQFF. V and J are TRBV19 and TRBJ2-1; D tentatively reads TRBD1 or TRBD2 (6 bases each). Trimming shortened V by 5 bases and J by 8 bases, and 16 bases separated the two germline ends. The CDR3 has 14 residues. The germline gives CDR1 LNHDA, CDR2 SQIVND (reference sequence).

At least ten counts were recorded for this clonotype. The chain combines TRBV4-1 with TRBJ2-3; possible D gene TRBD2, 5 bases. CDR1 is MGHRA, CDR2 YSYEKL, per germline. Trimming left V 4 bases short and J 2 bases short, with 16 bases between. This CDR3 has 16 amino acids. Here the CDR3 DNA reads TGCGCCAGCAGCCCTTATTTTGGACTTCCCACAGATACGCAGTATTTT. Translation gives CASSPYFGLPTDTQYF.

There are many counts of this clonotype. The V call is TRBV20-1, the J call TRBJ2-7; the D call may be TRBD1 or TRBD2 (5 bases each). The ends were cut back, 0 bases at V and 0 bases at J, with 12 bases in the middle. The germline V gene has CDR1 DFQATT and CDR2 SNEGSKA (reference sequence). This CDR3 spans 15 amino acids. CDR3 coding DNA: TGCAGTGCTAGAGATCGGGGACGGCTCTCCTACGAGCAGTACTTC. It encodes CSARDRGRLSYEQYF.